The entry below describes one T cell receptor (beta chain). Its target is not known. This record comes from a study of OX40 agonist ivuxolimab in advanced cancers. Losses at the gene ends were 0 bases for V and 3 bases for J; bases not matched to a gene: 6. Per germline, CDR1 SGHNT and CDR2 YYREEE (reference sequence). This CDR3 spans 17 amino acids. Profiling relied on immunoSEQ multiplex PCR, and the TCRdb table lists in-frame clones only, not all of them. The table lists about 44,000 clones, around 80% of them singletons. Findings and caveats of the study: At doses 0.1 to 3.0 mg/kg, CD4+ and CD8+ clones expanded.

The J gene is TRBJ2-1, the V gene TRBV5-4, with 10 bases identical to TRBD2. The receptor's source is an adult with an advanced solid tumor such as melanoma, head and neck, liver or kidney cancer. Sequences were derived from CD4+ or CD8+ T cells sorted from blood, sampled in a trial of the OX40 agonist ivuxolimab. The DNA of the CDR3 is TGTGCCAGCAGCTTGGCCGGGAGCGGGAGGGTCTACAATGAGCAGTTCTTC. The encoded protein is CASSLAGSGRVYNEQFF.